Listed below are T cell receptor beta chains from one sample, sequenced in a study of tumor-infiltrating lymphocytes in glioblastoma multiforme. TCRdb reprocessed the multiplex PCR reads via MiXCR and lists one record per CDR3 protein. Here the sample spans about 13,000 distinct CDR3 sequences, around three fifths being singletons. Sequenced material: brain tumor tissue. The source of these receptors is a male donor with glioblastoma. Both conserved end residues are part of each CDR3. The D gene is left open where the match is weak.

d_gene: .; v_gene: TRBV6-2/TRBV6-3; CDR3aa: CASSRGGSSYEQYF
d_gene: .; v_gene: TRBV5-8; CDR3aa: CASNFRVSGADEQFF
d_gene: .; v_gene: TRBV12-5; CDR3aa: CAIGLYLNNEQFF
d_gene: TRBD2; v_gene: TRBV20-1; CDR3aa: CSATGSGRVYEQYF
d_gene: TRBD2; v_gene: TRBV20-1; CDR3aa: CSASLRTSGLPGQYF
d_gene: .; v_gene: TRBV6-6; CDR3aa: CASRRTVTGANVLTF
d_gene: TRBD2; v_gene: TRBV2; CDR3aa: CASKLQLAEIYEQYF
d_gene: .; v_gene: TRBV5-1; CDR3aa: CASSFQTNTEAFF
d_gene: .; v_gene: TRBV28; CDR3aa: CASMKDFTVTQYF
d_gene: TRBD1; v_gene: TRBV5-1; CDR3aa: CTSSLEGQASPYEQYF
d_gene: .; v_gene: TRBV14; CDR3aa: CTSSQDARYNEQFF
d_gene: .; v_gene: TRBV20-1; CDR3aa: CSARSLRGQETQYF
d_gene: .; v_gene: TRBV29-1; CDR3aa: CSAEAGHYGYTF
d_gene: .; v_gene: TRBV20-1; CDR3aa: CSARDNFGDTQYF
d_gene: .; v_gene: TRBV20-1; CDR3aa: CSARLTEVGSYGYTF
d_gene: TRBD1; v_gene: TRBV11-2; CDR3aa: CASSSSLQGGSTEAFF
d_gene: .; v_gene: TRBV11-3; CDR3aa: CAISLSSGRVAWGTDTQYF
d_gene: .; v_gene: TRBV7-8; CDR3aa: CATTPTGFNYGYTF
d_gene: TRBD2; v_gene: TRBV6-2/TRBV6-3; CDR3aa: CASSGGGSYNEQFF
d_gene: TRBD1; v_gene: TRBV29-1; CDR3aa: CSVLRDRGSDTQYF
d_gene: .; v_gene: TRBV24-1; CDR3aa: CATGEWKIDTQYF
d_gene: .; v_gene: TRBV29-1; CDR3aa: CSGLAGLSTDTQYF
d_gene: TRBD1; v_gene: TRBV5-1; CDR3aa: CASSLGQGADTQYF
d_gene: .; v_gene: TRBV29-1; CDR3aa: CSVAREGESPLHF
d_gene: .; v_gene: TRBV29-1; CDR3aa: CSVLEGRGQFF
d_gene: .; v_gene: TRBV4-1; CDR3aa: CASCQAGYGYTF
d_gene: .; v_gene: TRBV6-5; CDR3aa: CACALYLARDNTGELLF
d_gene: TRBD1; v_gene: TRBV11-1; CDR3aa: CASSLRQGADTEAFF
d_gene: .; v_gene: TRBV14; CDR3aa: CASSQDTSLYQETQYF
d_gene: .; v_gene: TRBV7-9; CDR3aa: CASSIYDAADYTRTDTQYF
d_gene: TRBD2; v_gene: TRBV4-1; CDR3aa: CASGHPSAGAPNVQFF
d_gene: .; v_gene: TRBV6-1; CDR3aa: CASSEGSSRNTGELFF
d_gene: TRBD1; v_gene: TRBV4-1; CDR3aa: CVSSQDLTGVGNYKQYF
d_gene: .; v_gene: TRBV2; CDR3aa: CASRNQGLNSPLHF
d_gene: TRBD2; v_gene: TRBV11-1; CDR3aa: CASSRASGSVNEQYF
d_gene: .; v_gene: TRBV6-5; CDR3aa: CANSRQRSGNRPQHF
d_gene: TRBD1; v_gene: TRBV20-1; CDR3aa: CSARKTGGLYTQYF
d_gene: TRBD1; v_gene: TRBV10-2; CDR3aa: CASNAGGSYEQYF
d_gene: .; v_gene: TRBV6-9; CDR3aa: CARGPAVQPGNTIYF
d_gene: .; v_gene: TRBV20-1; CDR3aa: CSAREGAGLGSEQFF
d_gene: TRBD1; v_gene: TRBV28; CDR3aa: CSSSSPGQRNTEALF
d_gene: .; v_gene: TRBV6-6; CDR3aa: CASISHMRDNEQLF
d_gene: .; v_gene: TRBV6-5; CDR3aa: CASSYSGGRWDIQYF
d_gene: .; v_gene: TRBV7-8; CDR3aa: CASSIVSSNLPLHF
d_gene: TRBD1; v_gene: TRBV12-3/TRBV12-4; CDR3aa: CASSDDRVSNQPQHF
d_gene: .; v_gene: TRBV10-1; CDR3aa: CAPERSLGETQYF